Below, 29 T cell receptor beta chains from the same sample are listed, as sequenced in a study of cytomegalovirus exposure and HLA in healthy donors. 13 Jbeta primers and 60 Vbeta primers were used for the PCR. Sequenced by immunoSEQ multiplex PCR; TCRdb stores in-frame clones only, minus some. The profile shows about 160,000 clones, 75% to 80% of them singletons. Input material: PBMCs. Receptors were obtained from a woman between 45 and 65 years old in good health and CMV-seropositive.

A few counts support this clone. The V gene is TRBV6-1, the J gene TRBJ1-2; weak D call: TRBD1 (5 bases). V was shortened by 5 bases and J by 1 base, with 5 bases between the two germline ends. This CDR3 contains 12 residues. Looked up from germline, CDR1 is MNHNS and CDR2 is SASEGT. CDR3 sequence reads: CASSQGNYGYTF. The CDR3 DNA is TGTGCCAGCAGTCAGGGTAACTATGGCTACACCTTC.

This sequence joins TRBV5-1 and TRBJ2-7; TRBD1 aligns across 7 bases. Trimming removed 2 bases from V and 3 bases from J; junction bases left unmatched: 5. The germline V gene has CDR1 SGHRS and CDR2 YFSETQ. This CDR3 is 14 amino acids long. The chain's CDR3 is CASSFTQGVYEQYF. The CDR3 coding sequence is TGCGCCAGCAGCTTCACCCAGGGGGTCTACGAGCAGTACTTC.

This clone was observed once. The gene calls are TRBV12-5 and TRBJ1-2, with 8 bases that match TRBD1. Germline V lookup: CDR1 LGHNT, CDR2 FRNRAP. The V and J ends lost 3 bases and 8 bases, in that order; junction bases with no gene match: 8. This CDR3 is built from 14 residues. CDR3 sequence (DNA): TGTGCTAGTGGTTTTTCCAACAGGGGGAACGGCTACACCTTC. Protein sequence: CASGFSNRGNGYTF.

The genes are TRBV6-1 and TRBJ2-5; D perhaps matches TRBD2 (6 bases). V lost 7 bases, J lost 4 bases, and 19 bases lay in between. This CDR3 is built from 15 residues. CDR1 and CDR2 from the germline V gene are MNHNS and SASEGT. The chain's CDR3 is CASNRVEGPIETQYF. The DNA for the CDR3 is TGTGCCAGCAATAGGGTGGAGGGGCCTATAGAGACCCAGTACTTC.

The rearrangement uses TRBV11-2 and TRBJ2-5; D uncertain. In germline, CDR1 is SGHAT, CDR2 FQNNGV. Between the trimmed V and J ends, which lost 5 bases and 2 bases, there was a span of 9 bases. The CDR3 sequence is 13 residues long. CDR3 nucleotide sequence: TGTGCCAGCAGCAAAGTGGCTCAAGAGACCCAGTACTTC. Translating it yields CASSKVAQETQYF.

The V and J genes are TRBV7-2 and TRBJ2-2, with D possibly TRBD1 on 5 matching bases. Germline assignment: CDR1 SGHTA and CDR2 FQGNSA. Trimming pared 3 bases from V and 4 bases from J, leaving 12 bases between. The CDR3 length is 15 residues. CDR3 sequence reads: CASSLQGGPTGELFF. CDR3 bases: TGTGCCAGCAGCTTGCAGGGCGGACCCACCGGGGAGCTGTTTTTT.

There are a few counts of this clone. The chain has TRBV2 and TRBJ2-7, with TRBD1 matching over 9 bases. Germline-derived CDR1 and CDR2 are SNHLY and FYNNEI. The ends lost 6 bases at V and 6 bases at J; junction bases unmatched: 0. The CDR3 is made up of 11 amino acids. The CDR3 bases are TGTGCCAGCAGGGGACAGGGCGAGCAGTACTTC. This translates into CASRGQGEQYF.

The chain is built from TRBV19 and TRBJ2-1, with D maybe TRBD1 (5 bases). Between the trimmed V and J ends, which lost 7 bases and 0 bases, there was a span of 13 bases. This CDR3 is 15 amino acids long. Germline V CDR1 and CDR2: LNHDA, SQIVND (reference sequence). The CDR3 bases are TGTGCCAGTACCATAGACAGAAGCTCCTACAATGAGCAGTTCTTC. It is translated as CASTIDRSSYNEQFF. The full variable domain, its missing parts supplied by reference TRBV19 and TRBJ2-1, is DGGITQSPKYLFRKEGQNVTLSCEQNLNHDAMYWYRQDPGQGLRLIYYSQIVNDFQKGDIAEGYSVSREKKESFPLTVTSAQKNPTAFYLCASTIDRSSYNEQFFGPGTRLTVL.

This clone was seen more than once but under ten times. V and J are TRBV5-6 and TRBJ2-4; no definite D call. Trimming left V 3 bases short and J 11 bases short, with 15 bases between. The CDR3 totals 13 residues. Germline loops: CDR1 SGHDT, CDR2 YYEEEE. CDR3 region: CASSSTRAMVQYF. CDR3 in DNA: TGTGCCAGCAGCTCGACCAGAGCGATGGTTCAGTACTTC.

The chain couples TRBV5-1 to TRBJ1-1; the D is unclear. In germline, CDR1 is SGHRS, CDR2 YFSETQ. The CDR3 consists of 12 residues. Trimming stripped 5 bases from V and 0 bases from J, with 5 bases between. CDR3 DNA: TGCGCCAGCAGAGAGATGAACACTGAAGCTTTCTTT. Encoded protein: CASREMNTEAFF.

The CDR3: CASSHRTGENTEAFF. The CDR3 nucleotides read TGTGCCAGCAGTCATCGGACAGGGGAGAACACTGAAGCTTTCTTT. V gene TRBV2 combines with J gene TRBJ1-1; 9 bases fit TRBD1. The length of the CDR3 is 15 residues. J gave up 1 base and V 5 bases, and 5 bases lay outside the gene matches. Per germline, CDR1 SNHLY and CDR2 FYNNEI.

This chain uses TRBV10-2 with TRBJ2-7; D unresolved. Looked up from germline, CDR1 is WSHSY and CDR2 is SAAADI. The CDR3 has 13 amino acids. V was cut by 5 bases and J by 3 bases, with 11 bases left in between. The CDR3 is CASSRLFNYEQYF. As DNA, the CDR3 is TGCGCCAGCAGTAGACTTTTTAACTACGAGCAGTACTTC.

This chain connects TRBV4-1 to TRBJ2-3; D is unresolved. CDR1 is MGHRA, CDR2 YSYEKL, per germline. Trimming removed 2 bases at V and 0 bases at J, with 6 bases between. CDR3 length equals 14 residues. The CDR3 protein is CASSQQTSTDTQYF. The CDR3 region has the DNA TGCGCCAGCAGCCAACAAACTAGCACAGATACGCAGTATTTT.

This chain links TRBV28 with TRBJ2-7; D perhaps matches TRBD2 (6 bases). Trimming stripped 6 bases from V and 0 bases from J, with 12 bases between. Germline lookup yields CDR1 MDHEN and CDR2 SYDVKM. CDR3 length: 14 amino acids. This chain's CDR3 is CASRSSGLSYEQYF. The CDR3 region has the DNA TGTGCCAGCAGATCAAGCGGGCTCTCCTACGAGCAGTACTTC.

The rearrangement joins TRBV7-2 to TRBJ1-1; D is possibly TRBD1 (6 bases). Germline-derived CDR1 and CDR2 are SGHTA and FQGNSA. The length of the CDR3 is 13 residues. V lost 6 bases to trimming and J lost 8 bases, with 16 bases between them. CDR3 bases: TGTGCCAGCAGTCCAACAGGGACCCAGGAAGCTTTCTTT. Translating gives CASSPTGTQEAFF.

The rearrangement uses TRBV28 and TRBJ1-5, with a weak D call TRBD1 (5 bases). V gave up 6 bases and J gave up 4 bases, with 10 bases separating them. This CDR3 contains 13 residues. Germline V gives CDR1 MDHEN, CDR2 SYDVKM. CDR3 protein: CASSPQVNQPQHF. CDR3 nucleotide sequence: TGTGCCAGCAGCCCACAGGTAAATCAGCCCCAGCATTTT.

The chain links TRBV2 to TRBJ2-6; D gene unclear. Trimming removed 5 bases from V and 2 bases from J, with 10 bases in between. The germline V gene has CDR1 SNHLY and CDR2 FYNNEI. The CDR3 extends over 15 amino acids. CDR3 in amino acids: CASSTNLAGANVLTF. CDR3 DNA sequence: TGTGCCAGCAGTACTAACCTGGCTGGGGCCAACGTCCTGACTTTC.

The chain couples TRBV28 to TRBJ1-2; D gene uncertain. Germline loops: CDR1 MDHEN, CDR2 SYDVKM. CDR3 length: 12 residues. Trimming took off 8 bases at V and 4 bases at J, with 11 bases between the two ends. This chain's CDR3 is CASGRPGYGYTF. The CDR3 nucleotides read TGTGCCAGCGGCCGCCCTGGCTATGGCTACACCTTC.

The V and J genes are TRBV6-5 and TRBJ2-3; 10 nucleotides line up with TRBD2. CDR1 MNHEY and CDR2 SVGAGI come from the germline V gene. The CDR3 length is 16 residues. V lost 4 bases, J lost 6 bases, and 10 bases stayed unmatched. CDR3 DNA: TGTGCCAGCAGTTCTTCCATAGCGGGAGGAACCGATACGCAGTATTTT. Amino acids: CASSSSIAGGTDTQYF.

V is TRBV30 and J is TRBJ1-2; D not resolved. CDR3 size: 12 residues. Trimming removed 0 bases at V and 8 bases at J, with 10 bases between. Looked up from germline, CDR1 is GTSNPN and CDR2 is SVGIG (reference sequence). This CDR3 is CAWSVGPGGYTF. The CDR3 coding sequence is TGTGCCTGGAGTGTGGGCCCAGGAGGCTACACCTTC.

This chain connects TRBV6-6 to TRBJ1-1, with D unclear. CDR1 and CDR2 (germline): MNHNY, SVGAGI (reference sequence). V was trimmed by 6 bases and J by 3 bases, leaving 5 bases between them. The CDR3 covers 11 residues. DNA for the CDR3: TGTGCCAGCAGGAGGGACACTGAAGCTTTCTTT. Translating gives CASRRDTEAFF.

This chain joins TRBV7-6 and TRBJ1-1, with unresolved D. The germline CDR1 and CDR2 sequences are SGHVS and FNYEAQ. With 3 bases removed from V and 0 bases from J, the gap between germline ends came to 5 bases. The CDR3 length is 13 residues. The CDR3 DNA reads as TGTGCCAGCAGCTTTTCAGTGAACACTGAAGCTTTCTTT. Residues: CASSFSVNTEAFF.

The chain couples TRBV6-5 to TRBJ2-5; TRBD2 is a possible D gene (7 bases). Germline loops: CDR1 MNHEY, CDR2 SVGAGI. This CDR3 is built from 15 residues. Trimming took off 5 bases at V and 5 bases at J, with 18 bases between the two ends. The CDR3 spells CASSTASGGSETQYF. CDR3 DNA sequence: TGTGCCAGCAGTACCGCATCGGGGGGCAGCGAGACCCAGTACTTC.

This rearrangement joins TRBV29-1 to TRBJ2-3; D gene unclear. The CDR3 has 11 amino acids. Germline V gene lookup returns CDR1 SQVTM and CDR2 ANQGSEA. V shed 6 bases and J shed 2 bases, with 6 bases lying between them. The CDR3 here is CSVYFTDTQYF. The CDR3 DNA sequence: TGCAGCGTCTACTTCACAGATACGCAGTATTTT.

The V gene is TRBV13, the J gene TRBJ2-5, with 8 bases matching TRBD2. The DNA end favors TRBJ2-7, so the J call may be wrong. This CDR3 comprises 15 residues. Germline CDR1 and CDR2: PRHDT and FYEKMQ (reference sequence). This CDR3 reads CASSKTSGDSYEQYF. The CDR3 nucleotides are TGTGCCAGCAGCAAAACTAGCGGAGACTCCTACGAGCAGTACTTC.

The V and J genes are TRBV5-6 and TRBJ2-1; TRBD2 agrees at 13 bases. V was pared by 4 bases and J by 5 bases, with 9 bases of the junction left unmatched. Germline loops: CDR1 SGHDT, CDR2 YYEEEE. The CDR3 runs to 17 residues. CDR3 protein: CASSKGLAGVGNNEQFF. CDR3 nucleotide sequence: TGTGCCAGCAGCAAAGGACTAGCGGGAGTAGGTAACAATGAGCAGTTCTTC.

The J gene is TRBJ2-7, the V gene TRBV10-3, with D possibly being TRBD2 (5 bases). Germline loops: CDR1 ENHRY, CDR2 SYGVKD. The CDR3 has 13 residues. Trimming shortened V by 3 bases and J by 1 base, and 7 bases separated the two germline ends. The CDR3 bases are TGTGCCATCAGTGAAGAGGGATCCTACGAGCAGTACTTC. Translation: CAISEEGSYEQYF.

This chain links TRBV6-6 with TRBJ1-4; a weak D match, TRBD1 (5 bases). The V end lost 6 bases, the J end lost 2 bases, and 13 bases lay between the germline ends. CDR1 and CDR2 from the germline V gene are MNHNY and SVGAGI (reference sequence). The CDR3 is 15 residues long. The CDR3 DNA sequence: TGTGCCAGCAGCCAGCGCAGGGTGACTAATGAAAAACTGTTTTTT. Translation: CASSQRRVTNEKLFF.

The gene calls are TRBV9 and TRBJ1-4, with D perhaps matching TRBD1 (6 bases). The CDR3 length is 16 residues. Germline values: CDR1 SGDLS, CDR2 YYNGEE. Trimming cost V 4 bases and J 3 bases, with 16 bases left between them. In DNA, the CDR3 is TGTGCCAGCAGCCCCCAGGGGATGACAGCTAATGAAAAACTGTTTTTT. It encodes CASSPQGMTANEKLFF.